Listed here is a single T cell receptor beta chain. This record belongs to a study of control samples from healthy donors and cancer patients. TCRdb keeps only in-frame clones here, not all; method: immunoSEQ multiplex PCR. The data hold fewer than 90,000 clones, with 90% to 95% observed a single time. The receptor's source is a woman aged 40 to 50 in good health. Sequenced input: blood.

The CDR3 nucleotides read TGTGCCAGCAGCAGACAGGAGAGGCAGCCCCAGCATTTT. Its translation is CASSRQERQPQHF. The chain carries TRBV7-2 and TRBJ1-5; the D gene is possibly TRBD1 (6 bases). V was pared by 5 bases and J by 7 bases, with 12 bases between. The CDR3 is 13 amino acids. Germline CDR1 reads SGHTA; CDR2 reads FQGNSA.